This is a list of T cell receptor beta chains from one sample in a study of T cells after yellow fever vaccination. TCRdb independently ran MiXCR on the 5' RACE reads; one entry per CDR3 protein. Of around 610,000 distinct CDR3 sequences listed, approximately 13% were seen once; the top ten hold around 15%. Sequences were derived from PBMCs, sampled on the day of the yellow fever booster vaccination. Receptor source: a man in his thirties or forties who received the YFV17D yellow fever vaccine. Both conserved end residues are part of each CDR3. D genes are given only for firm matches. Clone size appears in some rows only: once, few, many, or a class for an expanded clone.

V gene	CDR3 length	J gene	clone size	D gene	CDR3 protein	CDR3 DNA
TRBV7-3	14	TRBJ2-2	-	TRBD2	CASTLSGANGELFF	TGTGCCAGCACCCTTAGCGGGGCAAACGGGGAGCTGTTTTTT
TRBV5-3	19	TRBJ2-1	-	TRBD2	CARSPLAGTHQSSYNEQFF	TGTGCCAGAAGCCCACTAGCGGGTACGCATCAGAGCTCCTACAATGAGCAGTTCTTC
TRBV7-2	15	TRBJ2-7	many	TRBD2	CASSRPGLAGYEQYF	TGTGCCAGCAGCCGTCCGGGACTAGCGGGCTACGAGCAGTACTTC
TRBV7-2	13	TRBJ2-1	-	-	CASDSLVRDEQFF	TGTGCCAGCGACTCCCTGGTCAGGGATGAGCAGTTCTTC
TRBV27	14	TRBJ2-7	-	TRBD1	CASSRQGTNYEQYF	TGTGCCAGCAGTCGACAGGGGACAAACTACGAGCAGTACTTC
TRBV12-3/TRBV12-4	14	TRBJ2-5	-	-	CASSLRQGQETQYF	TGTGCCAGCAGTTTACGGCAGGGCCAAGAGACCCAGTACTTC
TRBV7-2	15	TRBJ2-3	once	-	CASSLFHPSTDTQYF	TGTGCCAGCAGCTTATTTCACCCCAGCACAGATACGCAGTATTTT
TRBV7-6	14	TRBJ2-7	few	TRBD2	CASSLASGGDEQYF	TGTGCCAGCAGCTTAGCTAGCGGGGGCGACGAGCAGTACTTC
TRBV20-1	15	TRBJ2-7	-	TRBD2	CSASLPTSGIYEQYF	TGCAGTGCTAGTCTCCCCACTAGCGGGATTTACGAGCAGTACTTC
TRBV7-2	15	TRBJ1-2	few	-	CASSSQMTANYGYTF	TGTGCCAGCAGCTCGCAGATGACAGCTAACTATGGCTACACCTTC
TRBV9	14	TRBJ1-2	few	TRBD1	CASSVRQGGYGYTF	TGTGCCAGCAGCGTAAGACAGGGAGGCTATGGCTACACCTTC
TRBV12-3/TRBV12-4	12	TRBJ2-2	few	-	CASRRPTGELFF	TGTGCCAGCAGACGCCCCACCGGGGAGCTGTTTTTT
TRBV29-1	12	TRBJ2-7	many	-	CSVEGGEYEQYF	TGCAGCGTTGAAGGCGGGGAGTACGAGCAGTACTTC
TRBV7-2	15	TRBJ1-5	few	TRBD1	CASSTRTGANQPQHF	TGTGCCAGCAGCACCAGGACAGGGGCCAATCAGCCCCAGCATTTT
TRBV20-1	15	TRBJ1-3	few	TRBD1	CSILPGQRSGNTIYF	TGCAGTATACTTCCGGGACAGCGTTCTGGAAACACCATATATTTT
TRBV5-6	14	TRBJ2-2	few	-	CASSLPKSTGELFF	TGTGCCAGCAGCTTGCCGAAAAGCACCGGGGAGCTGTTTTTT
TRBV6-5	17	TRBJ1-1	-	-	CASSFRGSPLSNTEAFF	TGTGCCAGCAGTTTTAGGGGCAGTCCACTTTCGAACACTGAAGCTTTCTTT
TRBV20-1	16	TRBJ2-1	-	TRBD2	CSARDVIAGVYNEQFF	TGCAGTGCTAGAGATGTAATAGCGGGGGTCTACAATGAGCAGTTCTTC
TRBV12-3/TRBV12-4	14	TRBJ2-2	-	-	CASSFGWNTGELFF	TGTGCCAGCAGTTTCGGCTGGAACACCGGGGAGCTGTTTTTT
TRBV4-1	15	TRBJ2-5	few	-	CASSQGVSETETQYF	TGCGCCAGCAGCCAAGGTGTCAGCGAAACAGAGACCCAGTACTTC
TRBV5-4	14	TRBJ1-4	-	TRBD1	CASSSEGQGEKLFF	TGTGCCAGCAGCTCGGAGGGACAGGGTGAAAAACTGTTTTTT
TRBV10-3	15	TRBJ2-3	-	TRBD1	CATCSGQDSTDTQYF	TGTGCCACTTGCTCGGGACAGGACTCCACAGATACGCAGTATTTT
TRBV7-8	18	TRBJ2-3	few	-	CASSSMGLVNLAANTQYF	TGTGCCAGCAGCTCCATGGGGTTGGTAAACCTCGCGGCAAATACGCAGTATTTT
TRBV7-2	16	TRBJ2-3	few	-	CASSLVWRTSTDTQYF	TGTGCCAGCAGCTTAGTGTGGCGGACAAGCACAGATACGCAGTATTTT
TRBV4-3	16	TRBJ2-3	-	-	CASSQDSRLSTDTQYF	TGCGCCAGCAGCCAAGATTCTCGGCTGAGCACAGATACGCAGTATTTT
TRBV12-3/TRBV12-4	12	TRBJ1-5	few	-	CASSLVGNNQHF	TGTGCCAGCAGTTTGGTGGGAAACAACCAGCATTTT
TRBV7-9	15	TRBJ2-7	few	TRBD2	CASSRGTSGKNEQYF	TGTGCCAGCAGCCGCGGGACTAGCGGGAAGAACGAGCAGTACTTC
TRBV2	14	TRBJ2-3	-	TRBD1	CASTGGTGGDTQYF	TGTGCCAGCACCGGGGGCACAGGGGGGGATACGCAGTATTTT
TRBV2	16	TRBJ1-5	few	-	CASNEDRSSDNQPQHF	TGTGCCAGCAATGAAGACAGGAGCAGCGACAATCAGCCCCAGCATTTT
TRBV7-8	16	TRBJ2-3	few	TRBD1	CASSSDRGGSTDTQYF	TGTGCCAGCAGCTCAGACAGGGGTGGGAGCACAGATACGCAGTATTTT
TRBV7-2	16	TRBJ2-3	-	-	CASSLGISKGTDTQYF	TGTGCCAGCAGCTTAGGCATATCCAAGGGCACAGATACGCAGTATTTT
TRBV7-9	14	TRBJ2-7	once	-	CASSHDSAHYEQYF	TGTGCCAGCAGCCATGACTCCGCACACTACGAGCAGTACTTC